The TCR beta chain described here comes from a study of blood T cell repertoires in COVID-19. Overall study context: The samples span acute and convalescent COVID-19 from the United States, Italy and Spain.

This clone was observed once. V was clipped by 0 bases and J by 3 bases; unmatched bases: 4. Germline CDR1 reads MNHEY; CDR2 reads SMNVEV (reference sequence). The length of the CDR3 is 15 residues. Profiled with immunoSEQ multiplex PCR; TCRdb holds only in-frame clones, not every one. This sample yields about 380,000 clones, of which around 87% are seen a single time; 1.3% belongs to the top ten. Specimen: PBMCs or T cells enriched from blood (not recorded which). This TCR was sampled from a man aged 25-45 years who had recovered from COVID-19. V is TRBV27 and J is TRBJ1-2; 7 bases match TRBD1. The CDR3 spells CASSLSKGQYYGYTF. CDR3 in DNA: TGTGCCAGCAGTTTATCGAAGGGACAGTACTATGGCTACACCTTC.